This entry is about one T cell receptor beta chain. What it recognizes is unknown. A junction boundary mismatches the germline segment, possibly from a read error. Time point: persistent/refractory GD, antithyroid drugs over 5 years with positive TRAb. Scientists built the TCR library using RNA that was extracted from PBMCs. The length of the CDR3 is 13 residues. Germline-derived CDR1 and CDR2 are SEHNR and FQNEAQ (reference sequence). Construction of TCR beta libraries relied on iRepertoire HTBI primers and on Arm-PCR targeting CDR3 regions. Each CDR3 protein is one row after TCRdb ran MiXCR on the multiplex PCR reads. The sample lists about 420,000 distinct CDR3 sequences, less than 25% seen once, with about a quarter in the top ten. The sample belongs to a study of regulatory T cells in long-lasting Graves disease. Study results and caveats: A reduction in accuracy may have resulted from the small sample size. With persistent disease, TRBV28, TRBJ1-2 and TRBJ2-5 were the favored segments.

This sequence was found in a female donor with Graves disease. Sequencing used peripheral blood mononuclear cells (PBMCs), obtained when the disease was refractory, from a patient treated with antithyroid drugs. The J gene is TRBJ1-1, the V gene TRBV7-9, with D perhaps TRBD1 (5 bases). The chain's CDR3 is CASSQQENTEVFF. As DNA, the CDR3 is TGTGCCAGCAGCCAACAGGAGAACACTGAAGTTTTCTTT.